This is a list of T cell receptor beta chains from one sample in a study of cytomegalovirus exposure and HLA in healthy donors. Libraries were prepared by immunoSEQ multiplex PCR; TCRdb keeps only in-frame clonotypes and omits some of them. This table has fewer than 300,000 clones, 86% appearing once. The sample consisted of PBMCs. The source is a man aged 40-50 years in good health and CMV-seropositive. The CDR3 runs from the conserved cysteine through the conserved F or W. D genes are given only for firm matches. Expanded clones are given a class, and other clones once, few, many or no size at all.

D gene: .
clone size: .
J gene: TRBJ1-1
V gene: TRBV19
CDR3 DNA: TGTGCCAGTGGTAGGGCCAGGGGAACTGAAGCTTTCTTT
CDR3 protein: CASGRARGTEAFF

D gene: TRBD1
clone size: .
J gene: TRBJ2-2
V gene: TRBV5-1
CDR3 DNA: TGCGCCAGCAGCCACATAGGGGGCGCCGACACCGGGGAGCTGTTTTTT
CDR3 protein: CASSHIGGADTGELFF

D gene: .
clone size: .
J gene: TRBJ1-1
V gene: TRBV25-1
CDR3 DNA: TGTGCCAGCAGTGATACAGCTCTAATGAACACTGAAGCTTTCTTT
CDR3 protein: CASSDTALMNTEAFF

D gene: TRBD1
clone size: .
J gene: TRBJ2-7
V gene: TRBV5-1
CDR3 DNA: TGCGCCAGCAGCACCGGACAGGGGGCCTACGAGCAGTACTTC
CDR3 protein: CASSTGQGAYEQYF

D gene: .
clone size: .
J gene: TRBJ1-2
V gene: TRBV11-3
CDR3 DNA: TGTGCCAGCAGCTTAGACGGCTATGGCTACACCTTC
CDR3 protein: CASSLDGYGYTF

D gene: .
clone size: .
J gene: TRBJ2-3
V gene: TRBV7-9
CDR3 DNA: TGTGCCAGCAGCTTAGGGGGGGGCGTCCCGGGAGTCTCAGATACGCAGTATTTT
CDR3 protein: CASSLGGGVPGVSDTQYF

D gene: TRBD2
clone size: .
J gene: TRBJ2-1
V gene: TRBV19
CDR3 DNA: TGTGCCAGTAGTCAGGGACTAGCTAGCTCCTACAATGAGCAGTTCTTC
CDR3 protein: CASSQGLASSYNEQFF

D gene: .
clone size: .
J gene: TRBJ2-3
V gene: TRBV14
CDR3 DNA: TGTGCCAGCAGCCAAGATGCGAGGGCGGTAGTAACAGATACGCAGTATTTT
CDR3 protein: CASSQDARAVVTDTQYF

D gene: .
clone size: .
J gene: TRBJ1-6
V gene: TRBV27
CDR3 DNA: TGTGCCAGCGGCCCCTATTCACCCCTCCACTTT
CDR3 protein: CASGPYSPLHF

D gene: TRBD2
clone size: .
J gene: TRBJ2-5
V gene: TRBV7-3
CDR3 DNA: TGTGCCAGCAGCTTAACGTCAGCGGGGGGAACCCAAGAGACCCAGTACTTC
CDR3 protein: CASSLTSAGGTQETQYF

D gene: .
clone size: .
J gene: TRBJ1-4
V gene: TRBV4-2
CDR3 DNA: TGTGCCAGCAGCCAAGATACAAAGTCGTGGGAAAAACTGTTTTTT
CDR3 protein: CASSQDTKSWEKLFF

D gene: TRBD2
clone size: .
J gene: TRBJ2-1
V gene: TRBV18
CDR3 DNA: TGTGCCAGCTCACCAGCATATAGCGGGAGTAATGTTGGGCAGTTCTTC
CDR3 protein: CASSPAYSGSNVGQFF

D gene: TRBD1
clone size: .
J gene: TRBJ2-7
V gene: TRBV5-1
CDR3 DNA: TGCGCCAGCAGCTTCGGGACAGGGGCCTACGAGCAGTACTTC
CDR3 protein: CASSFGTGAYEQYF

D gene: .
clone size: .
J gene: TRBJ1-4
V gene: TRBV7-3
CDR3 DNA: TGTGCCAGCAGCCGTCGACAGAATGAAAAACTGTTTTTT
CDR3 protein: CASSRRQNEKLFF

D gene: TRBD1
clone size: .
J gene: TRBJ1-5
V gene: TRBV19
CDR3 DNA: TGTGCCAGTAGTATAGACAGGGGGTACAATCAGCCCCAGCATTTT
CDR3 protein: CASSIDRGYNQPQHF

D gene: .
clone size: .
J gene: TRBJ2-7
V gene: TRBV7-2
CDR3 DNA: TGTGCCAGCAGCCCATCTCGTAGACAGGACCCCTCCTACGAGCAGTACTTC
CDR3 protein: CASSPSRRQDPSYEQYF

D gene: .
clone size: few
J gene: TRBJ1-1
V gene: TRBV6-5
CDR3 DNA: TGTGCCAGCAGTCGGACAAGCCACTACCCTGAAGCTTTCTTT
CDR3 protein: CASSRTSHYPEAFF

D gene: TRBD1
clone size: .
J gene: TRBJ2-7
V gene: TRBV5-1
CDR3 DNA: TGCGCCAGCAGCCCCCGGGACAGCACCTACGAGCAGTACTTC
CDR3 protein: CASSPRDSTYEQYF

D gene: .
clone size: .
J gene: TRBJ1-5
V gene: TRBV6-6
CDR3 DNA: TGTGCCAGCAGTCCTTATAGCAATCAGCCCCAGCATTTT
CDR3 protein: CASSPYSNQPQHF

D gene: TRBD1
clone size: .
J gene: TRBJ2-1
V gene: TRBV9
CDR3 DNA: TGTGCCAGCAGCCTGACAGGGGGCAATGAGCAGTTCTTC
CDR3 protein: CASSLTGGNEQFF

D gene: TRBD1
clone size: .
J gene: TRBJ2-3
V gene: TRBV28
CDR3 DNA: TGTGCCAGCAGTTTAATGGACAGGGGTCGGCCAGATACGCAGTATTTT
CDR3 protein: CASSLMDRGRPDTQYF

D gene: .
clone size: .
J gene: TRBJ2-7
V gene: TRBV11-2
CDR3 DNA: TGTGCCAGCAGCTTAGGGATGACAGACTACGAGCAGTACTTC
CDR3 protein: CASSLGMTDYEQYF